The next 19 T cell receptor beta chains were all read from a single sample in a study of response to subunit inactivated influenza vaccine. Each CDR3 protein is one row after TCRdb ran MiXCR on the RT-PCR reads. Of about 540,000 distinct CDR3 sequences listed, under 25% are singletons. These sequences were also reported in another study, on T cells expressing NK-cell markers. As that study records: The cDNA for TCR beta came from 5'RACE template switching with UMIs.

Here the sequenced sample was CD4+ T cells sorted from PBMCs, taken less than 13 days after vaccination. These receptors were taken from a middle-aged man who received an inactivated influenza vaccine.

The V call is TRBV24-1, the J call TRBJ2-2; no definite D call. This CDR3 spans 14 amino acids. V shed 4 bases and J shed 6 bases, with 11 bases lying between them. From germline, CDR1 is KGHDR and CDR2 SFDVKD. The CDR3 nucleotides are TGTGCCACCAGTGACCATGGACGGTCCGGGGAGCTGTTTTTT. It translates to CATSDHGRSGELFF.

This chain uses TRBV7-2 with TRBJ2-2; D may be TRBD1 or TRBD2 (5 bases each). The CDR3 length is 16 residues. Germline V lookup: CDR1 SGHTA, CDR2 FQGNSA. Trimming took off 5 bases at V and 9 bases at J, with 22 bases between the two ends. CDR3 in amino acids: CASSPRDRFLGRELFF. As DNA, the CDR3 is TGTGCCAGCAGCCCCAGGGACCGCTTCCTAGGCCGGGAGCTGTTTTTT.

The V call is TRBV5-6, the J call TRBJ2-7, with D unresolved. The CDR3 length is 15 residues. Germline values: CDR1 SGHDT, CDR2 YYEEEE. V dropped 3 bases and J dropped 4 bases, with 17 bases sitting between them. CDR3 nucleotide sequence: TGTGCCAGCAGCTACGCGACCAAAGCACGGTACGAGCAGTACTTC. It specifies CASSYATKARYEQYF.

This chain connects TRBV10-2 to TRBJ1-5; D possibly corresponds to TRBD1 (5 bases). Trimming took off 2 bases at V and 1 base at J, with 12 bases between the two ends. CDR1 is WSHSY, CDR2 SAAADI, per germline. This CDR3 has 16 residues. CDR3: CASSEGGVGSNQPQHF. In DNA, the CDR3 is TGCGCCAGCAGTGAGGGGGGGGTTGGCAGCAATCAGCCCCAGCATTTT.

This chain connects TRBV6-1 to TRBJ1-4, with D possibly matching TRBD1 (5 bases). The CDR3 length is 14 residues. The germline V gene encodes CDR1 MNHNS and CDR2 SASEGT. V was clipped by 11 bases and J by 3 bases, with 16 bases between them. In DNA, the CDR3 is TGTGCCTCTCAACCCGGGGGTCCTAATGAAAAACTGTTTTTT. Protein product: CASQPGGPNEKLFF.

V gene TRBV20-1 combines with J gene TRBJ1-2, with D hard to call. V was shortened by 2 bases and J by 3 bases, with 7 bases between the two germline ends. CDR3 length: 12 amino acids. Germline V gene data show CDR1 as DFQATT and CDR2 as SNEGSKA (reference sequence). CDR3 protein: CSARQRDYGYTF. CDR3 in DNA: TGCAGTGCTAGACAGAGAGACTATGGCTACACCTTC.

This chain joins TRBV5-1 and TRBJ2-1; 9 positions match TRBD2. The ends lost 0 bases at V and 5 bases at J; junction bases unmatched: 6. This CDR3 region has 16 residues. CDR1 and CDR2 from the germline V gene are SGHRS and YFSETQ. CDR3 sequence reads: CASSLVQGLANNEQFF. The DNA for the CDR3 is TGCGCCAGCAGCTTGGTTCAAGGACTAGCGAACAATGAGCAGTTCTTC.

The CDR3 DNA follows: TGTGCCAGCAGCAGCCTGGTAGGGGGTACGACCTACGAGCAGTACTTC. This gives the protein CASSSLVGGTTYEQYF. The chain carries TRBV7-9 and TRBJ2-7, with D maybe TRBD1 (6 bases). The germline V and J ends were trimmed by 5 bases and 2 bases, with 19 bases remaining between them. This CDR3 is 16 amino acids long. Germline CDR1 and CDR2: SEHNR and FQNEAQ (reference sequence).

This clonotype was seen only a few times. The rearrangement links TRBV20-1 to TRBJ2-7, with TRBD1 matching over 9 bases. Per the germline V gene, CDR1 is DFQATT and CDR2 is SNEGSKA (reference sequence). The CDR3 runs to 13 residues. V gave up 6 bases and J gave up 1 base; unmatched junction bases: 4. CDR3 sequence (DNA): TGCAGTGCGGACAGGGGACGATCCTACGAGCAGTACTTC. Amino acids: CSADRGRSYEQYF.

The V gene is TRBV7-2, the J gene TRBJ2-5; 11 bases match TRBD2. The CDR3 has 14 residues. V gave up 2 bases and J gave up 7 bases; unmatched junction bases: 3. In germline, CDR1 is SGHTA, CDR2 FQGNSA. The CDR3 region is CASSLKLAGATQYF. Here the CDR3 DNA reads TGTGCCAGCAGCTTAAAACTAGCGGGAGCGACCCAGTACTTC.

This clonotype was seen more than once but under ten times. The CDR3 loop is CASSFGGGRAGETQYF. CDR3 nucleotide sequence: TGTGCCAGCAGTTTTGGTGGCGGGAGGGCCGGTGAGACCCAGTACTTC. The chain recombines TRBV12-3 or TRBV12-4 with TRBJ2-5; 9 nucleotides agree with TRBD2. V lost 3 bases to trimming and J lost 5 bases; unmatched junction nucleotides: 10. This CDR3 comprises 16 residues.

The rearrangement joins TRBV4-1 to TRBJ2-1, with TRBD2 matching over 11 bases. The CDR3 has 17 residues. The germline V gene has CDR1 MGHRA and CDR2 YSYEKL. Trimming at V came to 1 base and at J to 0 bases, leaving 2 bases not matched to a gene. The CDR3 sequence: CASSQGLAGGSYNEQFF. Here the CDR3 DNA reads TGCGCCAGCAGCCAAGGTCTAGCGGGGGGCTCCTACAATGAGCAGTTCTTC.

This clonotype was counted only a few times. The chain employs TRBV11-3 and TRBJ2-1; no reliable D call. The CDR3 is 11 amino acids. Trimming cost V 5 bases and J 10 bases, with 9 bases left between them. CDR1 is SGHNT, CDR2 YENEEA, per germline. The CDR3 nucleotides are TGTGCCAGCAGCAACTCAGGAGAGCAGTTCTTC. Translated: CASSNSGEQFF.

This clonotype occurred a few times. This chain uses TRBV7-6 with TRBJ2-1; TRBD2 aligns across 9 bases. V shed 3 bases, J shed 7 bases, and the junction held 22 bases outside the gene matches. The germline CDR1 and CDR2 sequences are SGHVS and FNYEAQ. The CDR3 length is 20 residues. The CDR3 DNA follows: TGTGCCAGCAGCTTGGGGGGGGTGTCTAGCGGGGCGTTGGCCCTGAATGAGCAGTTCTTC. Amino acids: CASSLGGVSSGALALNEQFF.

The chain recombines TRBV6-1 with TRBJ2-5, with 9 bases aligning to TRBD2. This CDR3 region has 14 residues. With V trimmed by 6 bases and J by 5 bases, 7 bases remained unmatched. Germline CDR1 reads MNHNS; CDR2 reads SASEGT. The CDR3 sequence is CASRPSGGQETQYF. CDR3 DNA: TGTGCCAGCAGGCCAAGCGGGGGGCAGGAGACCCAGTACTTC.

This clonotype was seen repeatedly, ten times or more. J is TRBJ1-4 and V is TRBV7-2; D remains unclear. This CDR3 has 15 residues. V lost 2 bases to trimming and J lost 8 bases, with 15 bases between them. CDR1 and CDR2 from the germline V gene are SGHTA and FQGNSA. This CDR3 reads CASSLMGTSGEKLFF. CDR3 bases: TGTGCCAGCAGCTTAATGGGAACCTCCGGGGAAAAACTGTTTTTT.

In its sample, this clonotype was seen a few times. The chain joins TRBV12-3 or TRBV12-4 to TRBJ2-2; D is ambiguous. The V end was cut by 6 bases, the J end by 1 base, with 12 bases between. This CDR3 has 15 residues. For the CDR3, the DNA is TGTGCCAGCAGAAATGCAATGGGGAACACCGGGGAGCTGTTTTTT. Encoded protein: CASRNAMGNTGELFF.

This clonotype has a handful of counts. The chain links TRBV12-3 or TRBV12-4 to TRBJ1-5; perhaps TRBD1 as D (5 bases). This CDR3 has 15 amino acids. Trimming removed 4 bases from V and 4 bases from J, with 14 bases in between. The CDR3 reads CASSSAMTDNQPQHF. The CDR3 DNA sequence: TGTGCCAGCAGTTCGGCCATGACAGATAATCAGCCCCAGCATTTT.

This clonotype has more than one count but fewer than ten. CDR3 DNA sequence: TGCAGTGCTATGGGGGGAGATACGCAGTATTTT. Its translation: CSAMGGDTQYF. This chain joins TRBV20-1 and TRBJ2-3; possibly TRBD2 for D (6 bases). Germline values: CDR1 DFQATT, CDR2 SNEGSKA (reference sequence). The CDR3 contains 11 residues. Trimming took off 4 bases at V and 5 bases at J, with 7 bases between the two ends.